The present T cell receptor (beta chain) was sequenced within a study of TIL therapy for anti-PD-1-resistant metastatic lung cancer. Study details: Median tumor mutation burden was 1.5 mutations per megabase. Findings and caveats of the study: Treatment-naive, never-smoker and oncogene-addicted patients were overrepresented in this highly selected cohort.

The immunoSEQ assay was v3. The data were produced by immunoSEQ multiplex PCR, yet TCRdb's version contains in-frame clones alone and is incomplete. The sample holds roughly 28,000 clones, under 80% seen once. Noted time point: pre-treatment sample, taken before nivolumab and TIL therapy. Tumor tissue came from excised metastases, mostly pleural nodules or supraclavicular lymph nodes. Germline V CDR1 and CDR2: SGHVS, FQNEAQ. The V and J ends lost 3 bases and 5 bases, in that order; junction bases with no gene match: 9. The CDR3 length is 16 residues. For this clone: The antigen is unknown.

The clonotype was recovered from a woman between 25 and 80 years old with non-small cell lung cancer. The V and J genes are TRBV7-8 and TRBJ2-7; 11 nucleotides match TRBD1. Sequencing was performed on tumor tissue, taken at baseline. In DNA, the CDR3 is TGTGCCAGCAGCTTGGCCGGGACAGGGGGTTGGGACGAGCAGTACTTC. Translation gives CASSLAGTGGWDEQYF.